A selection of T cell receptor beta chains follows, all from one sample in a study of human T cells and chemical hapten exposure. MiXCR, applied by TCRdb to the RACE reads, yields one record per CDR3 protein. The table shows tens of thousands of distinct CDR3 sequences, with roughly 10% occurring only once. The sequencing used whole blood, collected in connection with sensitization to the hapten diphenylcyclopropenone (DPC). The receptors were gathered from a woman between 45 and 65 years old with alopecia areata. Some clones in this sample may be carry-over from other donors' samples. CDR3s include the opening cysteine and the closing phenylalanine or tryptophan. The D gene is left open where the match is weak. Not every row has a clone size; where given, it reads once, few, many or a size class.

CDR3 DNA,CDR3 protein,J gene,clone size,D gene,V gene
TGTGCCTGGAGTGTGAGCGGGGGGATAACAGATACGCAGTATTTT,CAWSVSGGITDTQYF,TRBJ2-3,-,TRBD2,TRBV30
TGTGCCAGCCGCCCGGGGGGAGTCAACGATGAGCAGTTCTTC,CASRPGGVNDEQFF,TRBJ2-1,-,TRBD2,TRBV12-3/TRBV12-4
TGTGCCAGCAGTCAAGGGGTGAACACTGAAGCTTTCTTT,CASSQGVNTEAFF,TRBJ1-1,many,-,TRBV7-3
TGTGCCAGCAGCCCCGCTGGTACTAGCGGGAGCTCCTACAATGAGCAGTTCTTC,CASSPAGTSGSSYNEQFF,TRBJ2-1,-,TRBD2,TRBV7-3
TGTGCCAGCAGCTTCCTTTCGAACACCGGGGAGCTGTTTTTT,CASSFLSNTGELFF,TRBJ2-2,many,-,TRBV7-8
TGTGCCAGCAGCTCAAGGGCCAGCCAAGAGACCCAGTACTTC,CASSSRASQETQYF,TRBJ2-5,-,-,TRBV7-8
TGTGCTAGTGGTTCCCCAGGGGGATTCACCGGGGAGCTGTTTTTT,CASGSPGGFTGELFF,TRBJ2-2,few,TRBD1,TRBV12-5
TGCAGCGTGGCGACTATATTTGCGCAGTATTTT,CSVATIFAQYF,TRBJ2-3,few,-,TRBV29-1
TGTGCCAGCAGCTTAGGAGGGGCGCAAGAGACCCAGTACTTC,CASSLGGAQETQYF,TRBJ2-5,few,-,TRBV7-6
TGTGCCAGCAACGAAGGCGGGGGGCCCCAAGAGACCCAGTACTTC,CASNEGGGPQETQYF,TRBJ2-5,few,TRBD2,TRBV6-1
TGTGCCAGCAGCCAAGAGGGTTTCTACTACACCTTC,CASSQEGFYYTF,TRBJ1-2,many,-,TRBV13
TGCAGTGCTAGAGACCACTCGGACAGGGGCGAGCAGTACTTC,CSARDHSDRGEQYF,TRBJ2-7,few,TRBD1,TRBV20-1
TGCAGCGCTCGACAGGGGTGGAACACTGAAGCTTTCTTT,CSARQGWNTEAFF,TRBJ1-1,many,TRBD1,TRBV29-1
TGTGCCAGCAGTGAAGCGCCCGGGGCAGCCTATTCCTACGAGCAGTACTTC,CASSEAPGAAYSYEQYF,TRBJ2-7,many,-,TRBV2
TGCAGCGTTGCCCGAGGCACAGTATCCTACGAGCAGTACTTC,CSVARGTVSYEQYF,TRBJ2-7,few,-,TRBV29-1
TGTGCCAGCAGTTACTCGTGGGGAGGCGGTGAGACCCAGTACTTC,CASSYSWGGGETQYF,TRBJ2-5,many,-,TRBV6-2/TRBV6-3
TGTGCCAGCAGTGTTCCGGGCGTCACAGATACGCAGTATTTT,CASSVPGVTDTQYF,TRBJ2-3,-,-,TRBV25-1
TGTGCCAGCAGCTTGTATGGGGCCTCGAACACCGGGGAGCTGTTTTTT,CASSLYGASNTGELFF,TRBJ2-2,-,-,TRBV5-4
TGTGCCAGCAGCCTCCCGGGTAGGACTGAAGCTTTCTTT,CASSLPGRTEAFF,TRBJ1-1,many,-,TRBV7-6
TGTGCCAGCAGCTTAGAGGCCGGGACTAGCGGGAGCAATGAGCAGTTCTTC,CASSLEAGTSGSNEQFF,TRBJ2-1,many,TRBD2,TRBV7-6
TGCAGTGCTCAAGCTAGCGGGGGGTACAATGAGCAGTTCTTC,CSAQASGGYNEQFF,TRBJ2-1,many,TRBD2,TRBV20-1
TGCAGTGCTCCTCGCGGGGATCAGCCCCAGCATTTT,CSAPRGDQPQHF,TRBJ1-5,-,-,TRBV20-1
TGTGCCAGCAGCCCGCCGGACAGGGAAGTTGGGACCCAGTACTTC,CASSPPDREVGTQYF,TRBJ2-5,many,TRBD1,TRBV5-4
TGTGCCAGCAGCCAGTCCGACAGGGGGACCGGGGAGCTGTTTTTT,CASSQSDRGTGELFF,TRBJ2-2,many,TRBD1,TRBV3-1
TGCGCCAGCAGCTTGGTTGGGGGGATCGAGACCCAGTACTTC,CASSLVGGIETQYF,TRBJ2-5,-,-,TRBV5-1
TGTGCCAGCACCTCCGGGGGCTCCTACAATGAGCAGTTCTTC,CASTSGGSYNEQFF,TRBJ2-1,many,-,TRBV28
TGTGCCAGCAGCCCGACAGGGGGAAGGGTTCTAGCGGGAGCCCCCCACTACGAGCAGTACTTC,CASSPTGGRVLAGAPHYEQYF,TRBJ2-7,few,-,TRBV11-2
TGTGCCAGCAGCTTAGGGGGGGCCTCCTACAATGAGCAGTTCTTC,CASSLGGASYNEQFF,TRBJ2-1,many,-,TRBV7-3
TGTGCCAGCTGCCTAGCGGGGGGGCACAATGAGCAGTTCTTC,CASCLAGGHNEQFF,TRBJ2-1,-,TRBD2,TRBV7-2
TGTGCCAGCAGCTTAATCAGCGGGGGGCCTACGCAGTATTTT,CASSLISGGPTQYF,TRBJ2-3,many,TRBD2,TRBV7-9
TGTGCCTGGAGAAACAGGGGGAAAGATGGCTACACCTTC,CAWRNRGKDGYTF,TRBJ1-2,few,TRBD1,TRBV30
TGTGCCAGCAGGGCGGGACAGATGAACACCGGGGAGCTGTTTTTT,CASRAGQMNTGELFF,TRBJ2-2,many,-,TRBV12-3/TRBV12-4
TGTGCCAGCAGCCAAGATAACGGCAATACTGACTATGGCTACACCTTC,CASSQDNGNTDYGYTF,TRBJ1-2,many,-,TRBV4-2
TGTGCCAGCAGCTTAGAATGGGGGCGGAGGGAGCTGTTTTTT,CASSLEWGRRELFF,TRBJ2-2,-,-,TRBV7-2
TGTGCCAGCAGGAACTCGACTAGCGGGAGACAATTCTACGAGCAGTACTTC,CASRNSTSGRQFYEQYF,TRBJ2-7,few,TRBD2,TRBV3-1
TGCAGTGCTAGAGTCGGAGGGGGTAGCGGGAGGGCATTTTATGAGCAGTTCTTC,CSARVGGGSGRAFYEQFF,TRBJ2-1,few,TRBD2,TRBV20-1
TGTGCCATCAGTGGTCGGGGACTAGCGGGAGGGAGCTCCTACAATGAGCAGTTCTTC,CAISGRGLAGGSSYNEQFF,TRBJ2-1,many,TRBD2,TRBV10-3
TGTGCCAGCAGTTACTCACGCAGTTTTGGCTACACCTTC,CASSYSRSFGYTF,TRBJ1-2,many,-,TRBV6-5
TGTGCCAGCACAACGACAGGGGGCGACTATGGCTACACCTTC,CASTTTGGDYGYTF,TRBJ1-2,few,TRBD1,TRBV18
TGCAGTGCTAGCCGGGGATTCCTAACGACGGGCTACACCTTC,CSASRGFLTTGYTF,TRBJ1-2,many,-,TRBV20-1
TGTGCCAGCAGCTTAGCCGTACGGGCAGGGCTCGAGCAGTACTTC,CASSLAVRAGLEQYF,TRBJ2-7,few,-,TRBV11-2
TGTGCCAGTCAGGGTAGCTCCTACGAGCAGTACTTC,CASQGSSYEQYF,TRBJ2-7,-,-,TRBV28
TGCAGTGCTAGAGAACAACAGGGGGTAAGCAATCAGCCCCAGCATTTT,CSAREQQGVSNQPQHF,TRBJ1-5,-,TRBD1,TRBV20-1
TGTGCCAGCAGCGTTGCTGGTTCCTACAATGAGCAGTTCTTC,CASSVAGSYNEQFF,TRBJ2-1,-,-,TRBV9
TGTGCCAGCAGCTTATCCCTCCCCACAGATACGCAGTATTTT,CASSLSLPTDTQYF,TRBJ2-3,many,-,TRBV7-3
TGTGCCAGCAGCCGACCGGGACAGGATTACGAGCAGTACTTC,CASSRPGQDYEQYF,TRBJ2-7,-,TRBD1,TRBV3-1
TGTGCCAGCAGCCCGCAAGTGACGGTGAACACTGAAGCTTTCTTT,CASSPQVTVNTEAFF,TRBJ1-1,-,-,TRBV6-5
TGTGCCAGCAGTTCTGACAGTTCTAACTATGGCTACACCTTC,CASSSDSSNYGYTF,TRBJ1-2,many,-,TRBV27
TGTGCCAGCAGCCACCGGGACGGAGCTGCCTACGAGCAGTACTTC,CASSHRDGAAYEQYF,TRBJ2-7,-,-,TRBV7-8
TGTGCCAGCAGTGACTCGCCCGACTCCTACAATGAGCAGTTCTTC,CASSDSPDSYNEQFF,TRBJ2-1,few,-,TRBV6-4
TGTGCCAGCAGCAAACCCACAAAGGGACAGGGGCCACGAGATACGCAGTATTTT,CASSKPTKGQGPRDTQYF,TRBJ2-3,many,-,TRBV21-1
TGCAGCGCCGGGGGGGGTAGCAATCAGCCCCAGCATTTT,CSAGGGSNQPQHF,TRBJ1-5,many,-,TRBV29-1
TGTGCCAGCTCACCCCGAATAGGACAGCCAAACACTGAAGCTTTCTTT,CASSPRIGQPNTEAFF,TRBJ1-1,many,-,TRBV18